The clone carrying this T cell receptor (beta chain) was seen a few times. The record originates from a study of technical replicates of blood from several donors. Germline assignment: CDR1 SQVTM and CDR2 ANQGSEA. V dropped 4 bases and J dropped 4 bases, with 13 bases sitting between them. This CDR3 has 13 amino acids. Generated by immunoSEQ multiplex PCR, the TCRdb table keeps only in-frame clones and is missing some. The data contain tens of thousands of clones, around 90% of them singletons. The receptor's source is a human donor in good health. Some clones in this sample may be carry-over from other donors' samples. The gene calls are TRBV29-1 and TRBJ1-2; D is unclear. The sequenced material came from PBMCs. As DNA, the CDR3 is TGCAGCGTTGGTCCACTAGGGAGCTATGGCTACACCTTC. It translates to CSVGPLGSYGYTF.